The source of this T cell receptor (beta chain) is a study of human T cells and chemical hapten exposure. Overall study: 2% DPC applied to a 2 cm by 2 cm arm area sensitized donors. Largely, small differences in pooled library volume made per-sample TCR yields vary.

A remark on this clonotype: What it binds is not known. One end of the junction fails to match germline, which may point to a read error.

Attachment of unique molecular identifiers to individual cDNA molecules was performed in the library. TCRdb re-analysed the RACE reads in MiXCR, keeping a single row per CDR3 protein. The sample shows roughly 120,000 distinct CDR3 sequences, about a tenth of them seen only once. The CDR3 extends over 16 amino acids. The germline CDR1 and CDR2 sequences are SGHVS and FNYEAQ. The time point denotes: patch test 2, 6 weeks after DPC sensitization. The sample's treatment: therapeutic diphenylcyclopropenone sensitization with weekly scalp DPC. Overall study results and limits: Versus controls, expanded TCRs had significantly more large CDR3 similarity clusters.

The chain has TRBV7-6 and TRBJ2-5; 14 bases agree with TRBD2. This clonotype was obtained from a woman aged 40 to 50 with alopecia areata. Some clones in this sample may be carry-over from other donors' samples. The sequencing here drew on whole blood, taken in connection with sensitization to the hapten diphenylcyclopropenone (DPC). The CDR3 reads CAGSHRLAGGLETQYF. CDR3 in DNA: TGTGCCGGCAGCCATCGACTAGCGGGGGGGCTAGAGACCCAGTACTTC. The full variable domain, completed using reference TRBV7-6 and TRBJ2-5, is GAGVSQSPRYKVTKRGQDVALRCDPISGHVSLYWYRQALGQGPEFLTYFNYEAQQDKSGLPNDRFSAERPEGSISTLTIQRTEQRDSAMYRCAGSHRLAGGLETQYFGPGTRLLVL.